Described below is a single T cell receptor (beta chain) sequence and its context. The antigen is not known. Germline V gene data show CDR1 as SEHNR and CDR2 as FQNEAQ (reference sequence). Deletions cut 8 bases from V and 8 bases from J, with 25 bases between. CDR3 length equals 16 residues. TCRdb's table, derived via immunoSEQ multiplex PCR, lists solely in-frame clones and lacks some. The repertoire holds about 820,000 clones, more than 85% seen once, with around 24% in the top ten. This specimen comes from a study of shared clonotypes between healthy human individuals. Points from the study as a whole: The rarefaction results pointed to incomplete sorted-subset sequencing despite large depth.

Naive CD8 cells lacked CD45RO and underwent positive selection for CCR7, leaving out terminally differentiated effector memory CD45RA+ cells. Donors, healthy HIV-negative adults, lacked recent acute infections or vaccinations. There were only Caucasian adults among the donors, and all lived in Nashville, Tennessee. Sequenced: naive CD8+ T cells sorted from blood. V and J are TRBV7-9 and TRBJ2-1, with D tentatively TRBD1 or TRBD2 (5 bases each). The receptor was isolated from a man under 40 in good health. CDR3 nucleotide sequence: TGTGCCAGCGGGACCCTACTTCTCTCCGTGGCAGATGAGCAGTTCTTC. Protein product: CASGTLLLSVADEQFF. The entire variable domain, with the rest obtained from reference TRBV7-9 and TRBJ2-1, is as follows: DTGVSQNPRHKITKRGQNVTFRCDPISEHNRLYWYRQTLGQGPEFLTYFQNEAQLEKSRLLSDRFSAERPKGSFSTLEIQRTEQGDSAMYLCASGTLLLSVADEQFFGPGTRLTVL.